This is a list of T cell receptor beta chains from one sample in a study of T cells in Graves' hyperthyroidism and ophthalmopathy. TCRdb called the multiplex PCR reads again in MiXCR, with one record for every CDR3 protein. The table records approximately 630,000 distinct CDR3 sequences, roughly 15% of them present only once. Specimen: blood. The receptors originated from a woman in her 30s with Graves' hyperthyroidism. CDR3s include the opening cysteine and the closing phenylalanine or tryptophan. D genes are given only for firm matches. Expanded clones get a size class; other rows say once, few or many, or leave the size out.

TRBD1,TRBV10-3,TRBJ2-5,few,TGTGCCATCAGTACAGGGGGGCGGGAGACCCAGTACTTC,CAISTGGRETQYF
.,TRBV5-6,TRBJ1-2,.,TGTGCCAGCAGCCGGGGACCGGCCTATGGCTACACCTTC,CASSRGPAYGYTF
TRBD1,TRBV6-1,TRBJ2-3,.,TGTGCCTCCCGCGAGACAGGGGGCTTGGATACGCAGTATTTT,CASRETGGLDTQYF
TRBD2,TRBV7-2,TRBJ2-7,many,TGTGCCAGCAGCCCCACTCCGGGAGGCTTCTACGAGCAGTACTTC,CASSPTPGGFYEQYF
.,TRBV19,TRBJ2-1,.,TGTGCCAGTAGTATCTCAAGGACTTTTGGGCAGTTCTTC,CASSISRTFGQFF
.,TRBV30,TRBJ1-2,many,TGTGCCTGGACGGGGTCCTCCTATGGCTACACCTTC,CAWTGSSYGYTF
TRBD2,TRBV2,TRBJ2-5,many,TGTGCCAGCAGGTCACCTAGCGGAGGGGAGGAGACCCAGTACTTC,CASRSPSGGEETQYF
.,TRBV28,TRBJ2-3,few,TGTGCCAGCAGTACCCGAAGCCGGCGCGGGACGGATACGCAGTATTTT,CASSTRSRRGTDTQYF
.,TRBV10-3,TRBJ2-7,few,TGTGCCATCAGTGCGGTCAGCTCCTACGAGCAGTACTTC,CAISAVSSYEQYF
.,TRBV5-1,TRBJ1-4,few,TGCGCCAGCAGCCAGGGAACAGCTAATGAAAAACTGTTTTTT,CASSQGTANEKLFF
.,TRBV15,TRBJ2-3,many,TGTGCCACCAGCAGAGTGGTGGGGGTCGCAGATACGCAGTATTTT,CATSRVVGVADTQYF
.,TRBV15,TRBJ2-1,many,TGTGCCACCAGCAGAGTGGGGCGGTACAATGAGCAGTTCTTC,CATSRVGRYNEQFF
TRBD2,TRBV20-1,TRBJ2-1,.,TGCAGTGCTACTTCTCGGACAGGGGATACTAGCGGGAGCGATGAGCAGTTCTTC,CSATSRTGDTSGSDEQFF
.,TRBV24-1,TRBJ2-1,few,TGTGCCACCAGTGATTTGCAAGGGGACTACAATGAGCAGTTCTTC,CATSDLQGDYNEQFF
.,TRBV6-6,TRBJ1-2,.,TGTGCCAGCAGTTACCGACATTCGGATAACTATGGCTACACCTTC,CASSYRHSDNYGYTF
.,TRBV3-1,TRBJ2-7,many,TGTGCCAGCAGCCAAGCCCGGGCCTACGAGCAGTACTTC,CASSQARAYEQYF
.,TRBV7-8,TRBJ1-5,few,TGTGCCAGCAGCCCCACGGGGCAGGGCTCGGTTTATCAGCCCCAGCATTTT,CASSPTGQGSVYQPQHF
TRBD1,TRBV7-8,TRBJ2-1,.,TGTGCCAGCAGCCCGGACAGGGGTTTTTACAATGAGCAGTTCTTC,CASSPDRGFYNEQFF
TRBD1,TRBV7-9,TRBJ1-1,many,TGTGCCAGCAGCTTAGCGCTGGACAGGGACCTGAACACTGAAGCTTTCTTT,CASSLALDRDLNTEAFF
.,TRBV20-1,TRBJ1-4,.,TGCAGTGCTAGGAAACCAAAACAGGGTCCCTTTAATGAAAAACTGTTTTTT,CSARKPKQGPFNEKLFF
.,TRBV4-3,TRBJ1-5,.,TGCGCCAGCAGCCAAGATTTAGGGGATCGTCAGCCCCAGCATTTT,CASSQDLGDRQPQHF
.,TRBV11-3,TRBJ2-7,.,TGTGCCAGCAGCTCTAGTAGGAGGGGCAGCTCCTACGAGCAGTACTTC,CASSSSRRGSSYEQYF
TRBD2,TRBV19,TRBJ2-5,.,TGTGCCAGTAGTATATTATCCGGCGGGAGGAGAGAGACCCAGTACTTC,CASSILSGGRRETQYF
.,TRBV20-1,TRBJ2-1,many,TGCAGTGCTAGGCTTATTGAAGGGTTGTGGGGGCTGAACAATGAGCAGTTCTTC,CSARLIEGLWGLNNEQFF
.,TRBV29-1,TRBJ1-2,few,TGCAGCACTAATGGCTACACCTTC,CSTNGYTF
.,TRBV30,TRBJ1-1,.,TGTGCCTGGAGGGGGATGAACACTGAAGCTTTCTTT,CAWRGMNTEAFF
TRBD2,TRBV29-1,TRBJ2-7,few,TGCAGCGTGCCAAGACTAGCGACAGGCTACGAGCAGTACTTC,CSVPRLATGYEQYF
TRBD2,TRBV20-1,TRBJ2-1,many,TGCAGTGCTACTACTAGCGGGATTACTTACAATGAGCAGTTCTTC,CSATTSGITYNEQFF
.,TRBV19,TRBJ1-1,.,TGTGCCAGCGCCCGACAGGAGGTGAACACTGAAGCTTTCTTT,CASARQEVNTEAFF
.,TRBV30,TRBJ2-5,many,TGTGCCTGGAGTGTCAATGAAGAGACCCAGTACTTC,CAWSVNEETQYF
.,TRBV7-9,TRBJ2-5,.,TGTACCAGCAGCTTACCCCGGCGGGCGGACCAACAAGAGACCCAGTACTTC,CTSSLPRRADQQETQYF
.,TRBV28,TRBJ2-6,many,TGTGCCAGCAGTTTCCCTTTCTTCAGGGTCTCTGGGGCCAACGTCCTGACTTTC,CASSFPFFRVSGANVLTF
.,TRBV11-2,TRBJ2-1,many,TGTGCCAGCAGCCTGGACGTAGGTGACAATGAGCAGTTCTTC,CASSLDVGDNEQFF
.,TRBV27,TRBJ2-7,many,TGTGCCAGCAGTAGGGGGGTTTCCTACGAGCAGTACTTC,CASSRGVSYEQYF
TRBD1,TRBV3-1,TRBJ2-2,.,TGTGCCAGCAGCCCAGCCGGGACAGCGAACACCGGGGAGCTGTTTTTT,CASSPAGTANTGELFF
TRBD1,TRBV27,TRBJ1-5,many,TGTGCCAGCAGTCCCAGGACAGGGGGCGCGAATCAGCCCCAGCATTTT,CASSPRTGGANQPQHF
TRBD2,TRBV19,TRBJ2-3,few,TGTGCCAGTAGTGTGACTAGCCAGAGCACAGATACGCAGTATTTT,CASSVTSQSTDTQYF
.,TRBV29-1,TRBJ2-6,.,TGCAGCGTTGCGGGGATACCTGGGGCCAACGTCCTGACTTTC,CSVAGIPGANVLTF
TRBD1,TRBV3-1,TRBJ2-5,.,TGTGCCAGCAGCCCGCCCGGGACAGGATTTCTTCAAGAGACCCAGTACTTC,CASSPPGTGFLQETQYF
TRBD1,TRBV19,TRBJ1-3,few,TGTGCCAGTAGTCGACTCGGGACAGGGGCTGGAAACACCATATATTTT,CASSRLGTGAGNTIYF
.,TRBV7-6,TRBJ1-1,many,TGTGCCAGCAGCCCGCAGGAGATTATGAACACTGAAGCTTTCTTT,CASSPQEIMNTEAFF
TRBD2,TRBV28,TRBJ2-7,many,TGTGCCAGCAGTAGGGGACTAGCGGGAACCGAGCAGTACTTC,CASSRGLAGTEQYF
.,TRBV2,TRBJ2-1,many,TGTGCCAGCAGATTAACCCCGGGAGAGCAGTTCTTC,CASRLTPGEQFF
TRBD1,TRBV4-1,TRBJ2-7,.,TGCGCCAGCAGCCAAGAGGGACAGGGCTACTCCTACGAGCAGTACTTC,CASSQEGQGYSYEQYF
.,TRBV20-1,TRBJ2-6,many,TGCAGTGCTAGAGGCCGGTTGTCTGGGGCCAACGTCCTGACTTTC,CSARGRLSGANVLTF
.,TRBV12-3/TRBV12-4,TRBJ2-1,few,TGTGCCAGCAGTCTTATTGGGAGGCACAATGAGCAGTTCTTC,CASSLIGRHNEQFF
.,TRBV28,TRBJ2-1,many,TGTGCCAGCAGTTTAGCGTACTCCTACAATGAGCAGTTCTTC,CASSLAYSYNEQFF
.,TRBV3-1,TRBJ2-3,many,TGTGCCAGCAGCCAAGTCGTCCGGGATACGCAGTATTTT,CASSQVVRDTQYF
.,TRBV20-1,TRBJ1-6,few,TGCAGTGCTAGAGAGAAATCCGGAGGTATAAGAGGTGTCAGATATAATTCACCCCTCCACTTT,CSAREKSGGIRGVRYNSPLHF
.,TRBV19,TRBJ2-2,few,TGTGCCAGTAGTACTACAGGGGAGGCGAACACCGGGGAGCTGTTTTTT,CASSTTGEANTGELFF
.,TRBV20-1,TRBJ2-3,.,TGCAGTCCGATCTCTACAAGGGCGCAGTATTTT,CSPISTRAQYF
TRBD1,TRBV2,TRBJ1-6,few,TGTGCCAGCGCTCGGGACAGGGGGAATTCACCCCTCCACTTT,CASARDRGNSPLHF
TRBD2,TRBV4-1,TRBJ2-3,many,TGCGCCAGCAGCCGATTTGGTTCTAGCGGGAGGCAAGGATTCACAGATACGCAGTATTTT,CASSRFGSSGRQGFTDTQYF
.,TRBV2,TRBJ2-3,many,TGTGCCAGCAGGTACAGGGATCCCACAGATACGCAGTATTTT,CASRYRDPTDTQYF
TRBD1,TRBV6-1,TRBJ2-7,many,TGTGCCAGCAGCCGCTACGGACAGGGGACAGCCTACGAGCAGTACTTC,CASSRYGQGTAYEQYF